This T cell receptor (beta chain) is from a study of blood T cells in healthy people across ages. Together with a sample-barcoded 5' primer, a J-beta primer mix was included in a second PCR lasting about 6 to 11 cycles. Each CDR3 protein gets one entry after TCRdb re-called the 5' RACE reads with MiXCR. The profile shows over 950,000 distinct CDR3 sequences, 45% to 60% of them singletons. The length of the CDR3 is 17 residues. J was trimmed by 4 bases and V by 0 bases; bases with no gene match: 11. The germline V gene encodes CDR1 LGHDT and CDR2 YNNKEL (reference sequence). The TCR originated in a woman aged 55-75 years in good health. The chain combines TRBV3-1 with TRBJ2-5, with 7 bases lining up with TRBD1. Source material: blood. This chain's CDR3 is CASSQDRVGGGGETQYF. The CDR3 nucleotides are TGTGCCAGCAGCCAAGATAGGGTAGGGGGCGGTGGAGAGACCCAGTACTTC.